This T cell receptor beta chain was identified in a study of CD8+ T cells in alopecia areata. Background on the study: A regimen of oral tofacitinib, 5 to 10 mg twice daily, was given to treated patients. Once tofacitinib had been taken for 6 to 18 months, 6 months off drug followed.

Concerning this clone: The target antigen is unknown.

V lost 2 bases and J lost 1, with 7 bases in between. This CDR3 has 14 residues. CDR1 is MRHNA, CDR2 SNTAGT, per germline. TCR sequencing used cDNA made by reverse transcription of extracted RNA. Profiling relied on immunoSEQ multiplex PCR, and the TCRdb table lists in-frame clones only, not all of them. The top ten hold approximately 20% of the sample, which has 150,000 to 190,000 clones, around 55% seen once. Study results and caveats: Mouse data revealed clearer TCR sharing than patient data did, a gap possibly tied to HLA. More clonal than normal scalp was lesional scalp, particularly alopecia totalis/universalis.

V usage is TRBV6-4 and J usage is TRBJ2-3; D is undetermined. Sequenced here: CD8+ T cells sorted from blood, sampled at week 0. This clonotype was sampled from a human donor with alopecia areata. CDR3 DNA: TGTGCCAGCAGTGACGAGGTCCGCACAGATACGCAGTATTTT. This sequence encodes CASSDEVRTDTQYF.